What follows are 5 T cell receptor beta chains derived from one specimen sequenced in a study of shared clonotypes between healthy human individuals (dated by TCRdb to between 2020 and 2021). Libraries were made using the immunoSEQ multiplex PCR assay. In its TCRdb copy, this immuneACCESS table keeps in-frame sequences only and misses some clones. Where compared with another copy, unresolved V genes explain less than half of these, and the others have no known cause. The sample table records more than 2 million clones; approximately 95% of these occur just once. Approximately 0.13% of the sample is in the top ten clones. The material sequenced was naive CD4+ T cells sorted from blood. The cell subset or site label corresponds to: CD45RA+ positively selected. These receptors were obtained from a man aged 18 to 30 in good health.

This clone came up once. CDR3 protein: CASSVEGGRYAYNEQFF. For the CDR3, the DNA is TGTGCCAGCAGCGTAGAGGGCGGGAGGTACGCCTACAATGAGCAGTTCTTC. V usage is TRBV9 and J usage is TRBJ2-1, with 8 bases fitting TRBD2. CDR1 and CDR2 from the germline V gene are SGDLS and YYNGEE. The CDR3 runs to 17 residues. Trimming cost V 0 bases and J 2 bases; bases outside gene matches: 7.

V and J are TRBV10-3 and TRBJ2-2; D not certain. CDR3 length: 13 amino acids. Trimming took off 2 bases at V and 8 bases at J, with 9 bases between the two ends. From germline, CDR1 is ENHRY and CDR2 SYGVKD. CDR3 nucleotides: TGTGCCATCAGTGAGGGGATGGCGGGGGAGCTGTTTTTT. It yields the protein CAISEGMAGELFF.

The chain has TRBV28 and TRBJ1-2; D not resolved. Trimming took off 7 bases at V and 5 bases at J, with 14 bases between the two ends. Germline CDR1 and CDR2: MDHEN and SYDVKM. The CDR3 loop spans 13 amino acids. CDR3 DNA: TGTGCCAGCATTGGTTCGGCGGGATATGGCTACACCTTC. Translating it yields CASIGSAGYGYTF.

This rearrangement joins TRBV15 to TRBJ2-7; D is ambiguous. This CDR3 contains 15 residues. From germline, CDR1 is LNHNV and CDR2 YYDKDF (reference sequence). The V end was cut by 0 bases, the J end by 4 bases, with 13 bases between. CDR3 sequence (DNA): TGTGCCACCAGCAGAGATAACCAGCTTCTATACGAGCAGTACTTC. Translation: CATSRDNQLLYEQYF.

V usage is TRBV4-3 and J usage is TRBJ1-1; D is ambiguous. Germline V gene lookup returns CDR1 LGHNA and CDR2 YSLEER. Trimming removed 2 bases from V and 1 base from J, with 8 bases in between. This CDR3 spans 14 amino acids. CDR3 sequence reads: CASSQNLRNTEAFF. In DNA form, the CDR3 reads TGCGCCAGCAGCCAAAATTTGAGGAACACTGAAGCTTTCTTT.